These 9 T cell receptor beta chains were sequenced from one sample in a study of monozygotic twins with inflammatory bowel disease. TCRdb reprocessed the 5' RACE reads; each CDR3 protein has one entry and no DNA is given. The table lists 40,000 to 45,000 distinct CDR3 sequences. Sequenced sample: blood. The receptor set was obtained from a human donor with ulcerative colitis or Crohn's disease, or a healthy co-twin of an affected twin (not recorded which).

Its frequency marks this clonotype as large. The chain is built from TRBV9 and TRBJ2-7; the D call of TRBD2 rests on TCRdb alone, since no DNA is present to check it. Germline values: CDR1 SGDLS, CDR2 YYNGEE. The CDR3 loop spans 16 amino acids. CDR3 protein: CASSVGLAGNFNEQYF.

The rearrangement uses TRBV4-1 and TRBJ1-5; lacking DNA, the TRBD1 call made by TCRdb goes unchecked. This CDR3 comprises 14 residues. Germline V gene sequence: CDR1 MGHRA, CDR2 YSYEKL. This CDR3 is CASSQTGGNQPQHF.

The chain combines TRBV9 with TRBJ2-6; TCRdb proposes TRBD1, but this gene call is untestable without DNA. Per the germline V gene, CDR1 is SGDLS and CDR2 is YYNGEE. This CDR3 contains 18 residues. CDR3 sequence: CASSEDRGVILGANVLTF.

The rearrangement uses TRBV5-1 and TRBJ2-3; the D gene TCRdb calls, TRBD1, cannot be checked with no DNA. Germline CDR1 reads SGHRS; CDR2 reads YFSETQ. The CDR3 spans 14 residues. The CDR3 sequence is CASRVQGASDTQYF.

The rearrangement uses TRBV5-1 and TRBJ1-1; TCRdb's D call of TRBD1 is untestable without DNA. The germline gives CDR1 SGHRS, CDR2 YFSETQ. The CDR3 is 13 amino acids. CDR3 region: CASSGGTGVEAFF.

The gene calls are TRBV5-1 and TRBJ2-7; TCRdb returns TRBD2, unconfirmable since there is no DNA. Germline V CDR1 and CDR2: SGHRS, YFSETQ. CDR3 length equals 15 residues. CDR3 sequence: CASRGGTSAAYEQYF.

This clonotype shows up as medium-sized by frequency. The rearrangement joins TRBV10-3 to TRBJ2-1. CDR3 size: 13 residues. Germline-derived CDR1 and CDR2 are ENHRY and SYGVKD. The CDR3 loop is CAISVGSYNEQFF.

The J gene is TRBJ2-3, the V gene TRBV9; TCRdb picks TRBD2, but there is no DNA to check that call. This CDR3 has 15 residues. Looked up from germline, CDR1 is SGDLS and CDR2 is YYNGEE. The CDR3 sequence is CASSVVGQRTDTQYF.

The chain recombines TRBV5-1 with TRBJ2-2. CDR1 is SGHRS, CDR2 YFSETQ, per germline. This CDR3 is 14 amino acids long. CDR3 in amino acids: CASSLRSNTGELFF.